Listed below are T cell receptor beta chains from one sample, sequenced in a study of graft-versus-host responses after intestinal transplantation. Sequenced by immunoSEQ multiplex PCR; TCRdb stores in-frame clones only, minus some. The table records approximately 97,000 clones, around 92% of them present only once. Antigen specificity for these receptors is unknown. The sample here was unstimulated CD8+ T cells sorted from spleen or lymph node cells, taken before transplant. The receptors shown here come from a human donor who was the organ donor for an intestinal transplant. The CDR3 runs from the conserved cysteine through the conserved F or W. The D gene is left open where the match is weak. For some rows the clone size is stated as once, few or many, or as a class when expanded; others skip it.

TRBJ2-2	NA	TRBV19	TRBD2	CASTGLAAGELFF	TGTGCCAGTACGGGACTAGCGGCCGGGGAGCTGTTTTTT
TRBJ1-1	NA	TRBV27	NA	CAELRLVHMNTEAFF	TGTGCCGAACTCAGGCTTGTACACATGAACACTGAAGCTTTCTTT
TRBJ1-5	NA	TRBV28	TRBD1	CAIKETGGDQPQHF	TGTGCCATAAAAGAAACAGGGGGCGATCAGCCCCAGCATTTT
TRBJ1-5	NA	TRBV4-1	NA	CASSQVGGYSNQPQHF	TGCGCCAGCAGCCAAGTTGGAGGTTATAGCAATCAGCCCCAGCATTTT
TRBJ2-3	NA	TRBV11-2	NA	CASSPRVTSPAGDTQYF	TGTGCCAGCAGCCCGCGGGTCACTAGCCCCGCCGGAGATACGCAGTATTTT
TRBJ2-2	NA	TRBV27	TRBD2	CASSTAGGLNTGELFF	TGTGCCAGCAGTACAGCGGGGGGTCTTAACACCGGGGAGCTGTTTTTT
TRBJ1-5	once	TRBV19	NA	CASRAPGVNQPQHF	TGTGCCAGCCGAGCACCGGGAGTCAATCAGCCCCAGCATTTT
TRBJ2-2	NA	TRBV4-1	TRBD2	CASSQFLYWVLAGWTNTGELFF	TGCGCCAGCAGCCAATTCCTGTACTGGGTGCTAGCGGGGTGGACGAACACCGGGGAGCTGTTTTTT
TRBJ2-1	NA	TRBV30	NA	CAWSVGEAYEQFF	TGTGCCTGGTCAGTGGGAGAGGCGTATGAGCAGTTCTTC
TRBJ1-1	NA	TRBV7-3	NA	CASSLRGVQGSSAFF	TGTGCCAGCAGCTTAAGGGGTGTACAGGGATCGTCAGCTTTCTTT
TRBJ2-3	NA	TRBV5-1	TRBD2	CASSLGDNLAGVFADTQYF	TGCGCCAGCAGCTTGGGGGATAATCTAGCGGGGGTTTTTGCAGATACGCAGTATTTT
TRBJ2-7	NA	TRBV7-7	TRBD2	CASSPGLAGGPYFLTYEQYF	TGTGCTAGCAGCCCGGGACTAGCGGGAGGGCCGTATTTCTTGACCTACGAGCAGTACTTC
TRBJ2-1	NA	TRBV29-1	TRBD2	CSVEASGRARNTYNEQFF	TGCAGCGTTGAAGCTAGCGGGAGGGCCAGGAATACCTACAATGAGCAGTTCTTC
TRBJ1-1	NA	TRBV28	NA	CASSLWWTELNTEAFF	TGTGCCAGCAGTTTGTGGTGGACAGAACTGAACACTGAAGCTTTCTTT
TRBJ2-3	once	TRBV4-2	TRBD2	CASSQEAAGVGSDTQYF	TGTGCCAGCAGCCAAGAGGCGGCGGGAGTAGGATCAGATACGCAGTATTTT
TRBJ2-1	NA	TRBV7-8	TRBD1	CASSHLANRGEQFF	TGTGCCAGCAGCCACTTGGCGAACAGGGGAGAGCAGTTCTTC
TRBJ2-3	NA	TRBV7-9	NA	CASSLAQGWTDTQYF	TGTGCCAGCAGCTTAGCGCAGGGTTGGACAGATACGCAGTATTTT